This T cell receptor beta chain was found in a study of cytomegalovirus exposure and HLA in healthy donors. Overall study results and limits: Rates of TCR association differed by HLA locus in a later analysis, with DRB1 highest and HLA-C lowest.

This clone turned up a few times. Its antigen is as yet unknown. PCR was performed using 60 Vbeta and 13 Jbeta primers. Only in-frame clones appear in the TCRdb table, and some are missing; sequencing was by immunoSEQ multiplex PCR. The sample shows 190,000 or so clones, 75% to 85% of them seen only once. Trimming pared 8 bases from V and 5 bases from J, leaving 15 bases between. The germline CDR1 and CDR2 sequences are MNHNY and SVGAGI (reference sequence). This CDR3 spans 14 amino acids. The sequenced sample consisted of PBMCs. This TCR derives from a boy younger than 18 in good health and CMV-seronegative. The chain employs TRBV6-6 and TRBJ2-2, with D possibly being TRBD2 (7 bases). In DNA form, the CDR3 reads TGTGCCAGCCGAAGGGGGGGTGGAACCGGGGAGCTGTTTTTT. It translates to CASRRGGGTGELFF.